This is a list of T cell receptor beta chains from one sample in a study of blood T cell repertoires in COVID-19. The assay was immunoSEQ multiplex PCR, and TCRdb's table has in-frame clones only and misses some. Found here are 75,000 to 80,000 clones, approximately 80% of them singletons; the top ten hold roughly 18%. Sequenced input: peripheral blood. Receptors originate from a woman aged 60-75 years with acute or convalescent COVID-19. The CDR3 runs from the conserved cysteine through the conserved F or W. A D gene is named only where the DNA matches it firmly. Some rows mark clone size as missing; the rest say once, few, many or name a class of expanded clone.

abundance: .
v_gene: TRBV6-5
d_gene: .
j_gene: TRBJ1-5
CDR3aa: CASAGTTNQPQHF
CDR3nt: TGTGCCAGCGCCGGGACAACTAATCAGCCCCAGCATTTT

abundance: .
v_gene: TRBV9
d_gene: .
j_gene: TRBJ1-1
CDR3aa: CASTRGNTEAFF
CDR3nt: TGTGCCTCGACACGGGGTAACACTGAAGCTTTCTTT

abundance: .
v_gene: TRBV21-1
d_gene: .
j_gene: TRBJ2-3
CDR3aa: CASSIKLDTLTDTQYF
CDR3nt: TGTGCCAGCAGCATAAAATTGGACACCCTCACAGATACGCAGTATTTT

abundance: .
v_gene: TRBV7-9
d_gene: .
j_gene: TRBJ1-6
CDR3aa: CASSFNRDSPLHF
CDR3nt: TGTGCCAGCAGCTTTAACAGGGACTCACCCCTCCACTTT

abundance: .
v_gene: TRBV5-1
d_gene: TRBD1
j_gene: TRBJ1-1
CDR3aa: CASSLGGTGVAFF
CDR3nt: TGCGCCAGCAGCTTGGGAGGGACAGGGGTAGCTTTCTTT

abundance: .
v_gene: TRBV6-5
d_gene: .
j_gene: TRBJ1-2
CDR3aa: CASSRGEGNYGYTF
CDR3nt: TGTGCCAGCAGTCGGGGGGAGGGTAACTATGGCTACACCTTC

abundance: .
v_gene: TRBV20-1
d_gene: .
j_gene: TRBJ1-1
CDR3aa: CSGHRNTEAFF
CDR3nt: TGCAGTGGACACCGGAACACTGAAGCTTTCTTT

abundance: once
v_gene: TRBV5-1
d_gene: TRBD1
j_gene: TRBJ2-3
CDR3aa: CASSGQGVDTDTQYF
CDR3nt: TGCGCCAGCAGTGGACAGGGGGTGGACACAGATACGCAGTATTTT

abundance: .
v_gene: TRBV23-1
d_gene: TRBD1
j_gene: TRBJ2-2
CDR3aa: CASSQSGTGVGTGELFF
CDR3nt: TGCGCCAGCAGTCAATCGGGTACAGGGGTCGGGACCGGGGAGCTGTTTTTT

abundance: .
v_gene: TRBV5-1
d_gene: .
j_gene: TRBJ2-3
CDR3aa: CASSGLPGHRTDTQYF
CDR3nt: TGCGCCAGCAGCGGCCTCCCGGGACATCGCACAGATACGCAGTATTTT

abundance: .
v_gene: TRBV19
d_gene: .
j_gene: TRBJ2-1
CDR3aa: CASSLRGAAEQFF
CDR3nt: TGTGCCAGTAGTCTCCGGGGAGCGGCTGAGCAGTTCTTC

abundance: .
v_gene: TRBV24-1
d_gene: .
j_gene: TRBJ1-1
CDR3aa: CATSGFGQGGTEAFF
CDR3nt: TGTGCCACCAGTGGATTTGGGCAGGGAGGCACTGAAGCTTTCTTT

abundance: .
v_gene: TRBV19
d_gene: TRBD1
j_gene: TRBJ1-6
CDR3aa: CASKEQGASYNSPLHF
CDR3nt: TGTGCCAGCAAAGAACAGGGGGCATCCTATAATTCACCCCTCCACTTT

abundance: few
v_gene: TRBV19
d_gene: .
j_gene: TRBJ1-1
CDR3aa: CASSITPGNTEAFF
CDR3nt: TGTGCCAGTAGTATAACTCCCGGGAACACTGAAGCTTTCTTT

abundance: few
v_gene: TRBV6-5
d_gene: .
j_gene: TRBJ1-3
CDR3aa: CASRIDGGSGNTIYF
CDR3nt: TGTGCCAGCAGGATAGACGGAGGCTCTGGAAACACCATATATTTT

abundance: .
v_gene: TRBV2
d_gene: TRBD1
j_gene: TRBJ1-5
CDR3aa: CASSGQGSSQPQHF
CDR3nt: TGTGCCAGCAGTGGACAGGGATCAAGTCAGCCCCAGCATTTT

abundance: .
v_gene: TRBV19
d_gene: .
j_gene: TRBJ1-5
CDR3aa: CASSPGTLSNQPQHF
CDR3nt: TGTGCCAGTAGTCCGGGGACACTCAGCAATCAGCCCCAGCATTTT

abundance: .
v_gene: TRBV5-5
d_gene: .
j_gene: TRBJ1-2
CDR3aa: CASSLGAGPGYTF
CDR3nt: TGTGCCAGCAGCTTGGGGGCAGGGCCTGGCTACACCTTC

abundance: .
v_gene: TRBV12-5
d_gene: TRBD1
j_gene: TRBJ2-1
CDR3aa: CASGLTGDEQFF
CDR3nt: TGTGCTAGTGGACTTACAGGGGATGAGCAGTTCTTC

abundance: .
v_gene: TRBV29-1
d_gene: TRBD2
j_gene: TRBJ2-5
CDR3aa: CSVEDPSGQETQYF
CDR3nt: TGCAGCGTTGAAGATCCTAGCGGCCAAGAGACCCAGTACTTC

abundance: .
v_gene: TRBV6-6
d_gene: TRBD1
j_gene: TRBJ2-7
CDR3aa: CASSTGQGTYEQYF
CDR3nt: TGTGCCAGCAGTACGGGACAGGGAACCTACGAGCAGTACTTC

abundance: once
v_gene: TRBV7-9
d_gene: TRBD1
j_gene: TRBJ2-7
CDR3aa: CASSPSPGGNEQYF
CDR3nt: TGTGCCAGCAGCCCCTCCCCAGGGGGCAACGAGCAGTACTTC

abundance: few
v_gene: TRBV3-1/TRBV3-2
d_gene: TRBD2
j_gene: TRBJ2-7
CDR3aa: CASSQVSGGNSYEQYF
CDR3nt: TGTGCCAGCAGCCAAGTCTCCGGGGGGAACTCCTACGAGCAGTACTTC

abundance: .
v_gene: TRBV24-1
d_gene: TRBD1
j_gene: TRBJ2-7
CDR3aa: CATAGTGSYEQYF
CDR3nt: TGTGCCACCGCCGGGACAGGGAGCTACGAGCAGTACTTC

abundance: .
v_gene: TRBV5-1
d_gene: TRBD2
j_gene: TRBJ2-1
CDR3aa: CASSYSGGARNEQFF
CDR3nt: TGCGCCAGCAGCTATAGCGGGGGGGCCCGGAATGAGCAGTTCTTC

abundance: few
v_gene: TRBV12-5
d_gene: TRBD1
j_gene: TRBJ1-4
CDR3aa: CASGGTAFNEKLFF
CDR3nt: TGTGCTAGTGGGGGGACAGCTTTTAATGAAAAACTGTTTTTT

abundance: .
v_gene: TRBV6-6
d_gene: TRBD1
j_gene: TRBJ1-2
CDR3aa: CASSQGQGGGYTF
CDR3nt: TGTGCCAGCAGTCAAGGACAGGGCGGTGGCTACACCTTC

abundance: .
v_gene: TRBV3-1/TRBV3-2
d_gene: .
j_gene: TRBJ2-3
CDR3aa: CASSQKEGITDTQYF
CDR3nt: TGTGCCAGCAGCCAAAAGGAGGGGATCACAGATACGCAGTATTTT

abundance: once
v_gene: TRBV5-1
d_gene: .
j_gene: TRBJ2-3
CDR3aa: CASSSQRTSTDTQYF
CDR3nt: TGCGCCAGCAGCTCCCAGCGGACTAGCACAGATACGCAGTATTTT

abundance: few
v_gene: TRBV6-5
d_gene: .
j_gene: TRBJ1-3
CDR3aa: CASSRGSGNTIYF
CDR3nt: TGTGCCAGCAGTCGGGGCTCTGGAAACACCATATATTTT

abundance: .
v_gene: TRBV9
d_gene: .
j_gene: TRBJ1-4
CDR3aa: CASSVLGGSNEKLFF
CDR3nt: TGTGCCAGCAGCGTCCTCGGAGGGTCTAATGAAAAACTGTTTTTT

abundance: .
v_gene: TRBV23-1
d_gene: TRBD1
j_gene: TRBJ1-1
CDR3aa: CASSQTGNENTEAFF
CDR3nt: TGCGCCAGCAGCCAGACAGGGAACGAGAACACTGAAGCTTTCTTT

abundance: .
v_gene: TRBV10-3
d_gene: TRBD1
j_gene: TRBJ2-3
CDR3aa: CAISEVTGVGTDTQYF
CDR3nt: TGTGCCATCAGTGAGGTAACAGGGGTAGGCACAGATACGCAGTATTTT

abundance: once
v_gene: TRBV5-4
d_gene: TRBD2
j_gene: TRBJ2-2
CDR3aa: CASSLAQRGSTGELFF
CDR3nt: TGTGCCAGCAGCTTGGCCCAGCGGGGATCCACCGGGGAGCTGTTTTTT

abundance: .
v_gene: TRBV6-4
d_gene: .
j_gene: TRBJ2-2
CDR3aa: CASSDGGTGELFF
CDR3nt: TGTGCCAGCAGTGACGGCGGGACCGGGGAGCTGTTTTTT

abundance: .
v_gene: TRBV5-1
d_gene: TRBD1
j_gene: TRBJ2-2
CDR3aa: CASSTDRANTGELFF
CDR3nt: TGCGCCAGCAGCACGGACAGGGCTAACACCGGGGAGCTGTTTTTT

abundance: once
v_gene: TRBV3-1/TRBV3-2
d_gene: .
j_gene: TRBJ1-2
CDR3aa: CASSQGAESRDGYTF
CDR3nt: TGTGCCAGCAGCCAGGGGGCCGAAAGTCGAGATGGCTACACCTTC

abundance: once
v_gene: TRBV2
d_gene: .
j_gene: TRBJ1-1
CDR3aa: CASSDRGISSNTEAFF
CDR3nt: TGTGCCAGCAGTGATAGGGGTATCAGTTCGAACACTGAAGCTTTCTTT

abundance: .
v_gene: TRBV4-1
d_gene: .
j_gene: TRBJ1-1
CDR3aa: CASSQAGLMNTEAFF
CDR3nt: TGCGCCAGCAGCCAAGCGGGACTCATGAACACTGAAGCTTTCTTT

abundance: .
v_gene: TRBV5-6
d_gene: .
j_gene: TRBJ1-6
CDR3aa: CASSLVGGGGSGTPLHF
CDR3nt: TGTGCCAGCAGCTTGGTCGGAGGGGGGGGGTCTGGGACGCCCCTCCACTTT

abundance: .
v_gene: TRBV10-3
d_gene: TRBD1
j_gene: TRBJ1-2
CDR3aa: CAITEGGLGYTF
CDR3nt: TGTGCCATCACCGAAGGGGGCCTGGGCTACACCTTC

abundance: .
v_gene: TRBV6-6
d_gene: .
j_gene: TRBJ1-1
CDR3aa: CASSRGQTNTEAFF
CDR3nt: TGTGCCAGCAGTAGAGGACAGACGAACACTGAAGCTTTCTTT

abundance: .
v_gene: TRBV6-2/TRBV6-3
d_gene: .
j_gene: TRBJ2-3
CDR3aa: CASSYWGRGAHTDTQYF
CDR3nt: TGTGCCAGCAGTTACTGGGGACGGGGGGCTCACACAGATACGCAGTATTTT

abundance: .
v_gene: TRBV29-1
d_gene: TRBD1
j_gene: TRBJ1-1
CDR3aa: CSAQRGPGTEAFF
CDR3nt: TGCAGCGCCCAGAGGGGGCCGGGCACTGAAGCTTTCTTT

abundance: many
v_gene: TRBV3-1/TRBV3-2
d_gene: TRBD1
j_gene: TRBJ1-1
CDR3aa: CASSQGDRVVAFF
CDR3nt: TGTGCCAGCAGCCAGGGAGACAGGGTAGTAGCTTTCTTT

abundance: .
v_gene: TRBV2
d_gene: TRBD2
j_gene: TRBJ2-5
CDR3aa: CASSPRGEETQYF
CDR3nt: TGTGCCAGCAGCCCCCGGGGGGAAGAGACCCAGTACTTC

abundance: .
v_gene: TRBV5-4
d_gene: TRBD2
j_gene: TRBJ2-1
CDR3aa: CASSLRLAGGDEQFF
CDR3nt: TGTGCCAGCAGCTTGAGACTAGCGGGCGGGGATGAGCAGTTCTTC

abundance: .
v_gene: TRBV18
d_gene: TRBD1
j_gene: TRBJ2-2
CDR3aa: CASSPVQTGEAGELFF
CDR3nt: TGTGCCAGCTCACCGGTCCAGACAGGGGAGGCCGGGGAGCTGTTTTTT

abundance: .
v_gene: TRBV6-2/TRBV6-3
d_gene: .
j_gene: TRBJ1-1
CDR3aa: CASSWGVNTEAFF
CDR3nt: TGTGCCAGCAGCTGGGGGGTGAACACTGAAGCTTTCTTT

abundance: .
v_gene: TRBV3-1/TRBV3-2
d_gene: TRBD1
j_gene: TRBJ1-3
CDR3aa: CASSKTRDRGVSGNTIYF
CDR3nt: TGTGCCAGCAGCAAGACCCGGGACAGGGGGGTCTCTGGAAACACCATATATTTT

abundance: .
v_gene: TRBV21-1
d_gene: .
j_gene: TRBJ1-4
CDR3aa: CASSKAVRDGKLFF
CDR3nt: TGTGCCAGCAGCAAAGCGGTCCGGGATGGAAAACTGTTTTTT

abundance: .
v_gene: TRBV21-1
d_gene: .
j_gene: TRBJ2-4
CDR3aa: CASSGDSEYF
CDR3nt: TGTGCCAGCAGCGGGGACAGCGAGTACTTC

abundance: .
v_gene: TRBV3-1/TRBV3-2
d_gene: .
j_gene: TRBJ1-1
CDR3aa: CASSHWGGGTEAFF
CDR3nt: TGTGCCAGCAGCCATTGGGGAGGGGGCACTGAAGCTTTCTTT

abundance: .
v_gene: TRBV7-8
d_gene: .
j_gene: TRBJ2-5
CDR3aa: CASSLANSGVETQYF
CDR3nt: TGTGCCAGCAGCTTAGCGAATTCCGGGGTAGAGACCCAGTACTTC

abundance: .
v_gene: TRBV3-1/TRBV3-2
d_gene: TRBD2
j_gene: TRBJ2-1
CDR3aa: CASSQDSGDYNEQFF
CDR3nt: TGTGCCAGCAGCCAAGATAGCGGGGATTACAATGAGCAGTTCTTC

abundance: .
v_gene: TRBV12-5
d_gene: TRBD1
j_gene: TRBJ1-1
CDR3aa: CASGLTFRDRETEAFF
CDR3nt: TGTGCTAGTGGTTTGACGTTCCGGGACAGGGAAACTGAAGCTTTCTTT

abundance: .
v_gene: TRBV19
d_gene: TRBD1
j_gene: TRBJ2-3
CDR3aa: CASSVRQGAKGDTQYF
CDR3nt: TGTGCCAGTAGTGTAAGACAGGGGGCGAAGGGAGATACGCAGTATTTT

abundance: .
v_gene: TRBV5-1
d_gene: .
j_gene: TRBJ1-5
CDR3aa: CASSPDNTNQPQHF
CDR3nt: TGCGCCAGCAGCCCCGACAACACCAATCAGCCCCAGCATTTT

abundance: .
v_gene: TRBV7-9
d_gene: TRBD1
j_gene: TRBJ1-2
CDR3aa: CASSLDRGANGYTF
CDR3nt: TGTGCCAGCAGCTTAGACAGGGGGGCTAATGGCTACACCTTC